The next 13 T cell receptor beta chains were all read from a single sample in a study of OX40 agonist ivuxolimab in advanced cancers. This table comes from immunoSEQ multiplex PCR, and its TCRdb copy is limited to in-frame clones, with some not included. The table shows 90,000 to 95,000 clones, with around 87% occurring only once. The sequences come from CD4+ or CD8+ T cells sorted from blood, collected in a trial of the OX40 agonist ivuxolimab. The origin of the receptors is an adult with an advanced solid tumor such as melanoma, head and neck, liver or kidney cancer.

The chain carries TRBV7-2 and TRBJ2-5; D is unclear. The DNA end is a closer match to TRBJ2-7, so the J assignment may be wrong. Germline CDR1 and CDR2: SGHTA and FQGNSA. The CDR3 is 15 residues long. CDR3 nucleotides: TGTGCCAGCAGCTTAGCCCCCGTGGAATCCTACGAGCAGTACTTC. It translates to CASSLAPVESYEQYF.

The chain uses TRBV6-1 and TRBJ2-7; TRBD2 matches 10 bases. The J segment lost 2 bases and the V segment lost 6 bases, leaving 4 bases of the junction unmatched. Germline V gene data show CDR1 as MNHNS and CDR2 as SASEGT. The CDR3 length is 14 residues. CDR3 sequence: CASSPGLATYEQYF. In nucleotides, the CDR3 is TGTGCCAGCAGCCCGGGACTAGCGACCTACGAGCAGTACTTC.

This clone was counted only a few times. The chain combines TRBV6-1 with TRBJ1-5; 8 positions match TRBD1. CDR1 is MNHNS, CDR2 SASEGT, per germline. The CDR3 sequence is 15 residues long. V gave up 3 bases and J gave up 3 bases; unmatched junction bases: 4. DNA of the CDR3: TGTGCCAGCAGTGAGTCGACAGGGGCCAATCAGCCCCAGCATTTT. It encodes CASSESTGANQPQHF.

The chain carries TRBV7-3 and TRBJ2-3; no clear D. The V and J ends lost 2 bases and 2 bases respectively, with 8 bases between them. This CDR3 is built from 14 residues. The germline V gene encodes CDR1 SGHTA and CDR2 FQGTGA. CDR3 protein: CASSLGPYTDTQYF. For the CDR3, the DNA is TGTGCCAGCAGCTTAGGGCCCTACACAGATACGCAGTATTTT.

The chain combines TRBV7-2 with TRBJ1-1, with 11 positions matching TRBD1. The CDR3 runs 15 residues. Losses at the gene ends were 4 bases for V and 6 bases for J; bases not matched to a gene: 7. Germline-derived CDR1 and CDR2 are SGHTA and FQGNSA. In DNA form, the CDR3 reads TGTGCCAGCAGCTCTTCCGGGACAGGGGGGGCTGAAGCTTTCTTT. This encodes CASSSSGTGGAEAFF.

V and J are TRBV25-1 and TRBJ2-2; D gene unclear. V was trimmed by 1 base and J by 5 bases, leaving 5 bases between them. Germline CDR1 and CDR2: MGHDK and SYGVNS. The CDR3 sequence is 13 residues long. CDR3 bases: TGTGCCAGCAGTGAATTACAAACCGGGGAGCTGTTTTTT. Translated, it gives CASSELQTGELFF.

This clone was seen only once. The V and J genes are TRBV7-2 and TRBJ2-7; D not resolved. There are 14 residues in the CDR3. The germline V gene has CDR1 SGHTA and CDR2 FQGNSA. The germline V and J ends were trimmed by 3 bases and 4 bases, with 13 bases remaining between them. CDR3 nucleotide sequence: TGTGCCAGCAGCTTGAGGCCAGGCCTATACGAGCAGTACGTC. Protein product: CASSLRPGLYEQYV.

The V and J genes are TRBV5-1 and TRBJ2-3; D is unclear. The CDR3 has 13 residues. The V end lost 7 bases, the J end lost 4 bases, and 13 bases lay between the germline ends. Germline V CDR1 and CDR2: SGHRS, YFSETQ. The CDR3 loop is CASSPRTPDTQYF. CDR3 DNA: TGCGCCAGCTCCCCGAGGACGCCAGATACGCAGTATTTT.

The rearrangement uses TRBV7-2 and TRBJ2-7; 9 bases are a match to TRBD2. With 5 bases clipped from V and 3 bases from J, the junction kept 5 bases outside the gene matches. Germline V CDR1 and CDR2: SGHTA, FQGNSA. CDR3 size: 14 residues. This CDR3 is CASSPGLALYEQYV. The CDR3 region has the DNA TGTGCCAGCAGCCCGGGACTAGCCCTCTACGAGCAGTACGTC.

This clone was seen a single time. V is TRBV28 and J is TRBJ1-5; 8 nucleotides match TRBD1. V dropped 3 bases and J dropped 6; count of bases not matched to a gene: 7. The CDR3 has 15 amino acids. From germline, CDR1 is MDHEN and CDR2 SYDVKM. DNA of the CDR3: TGTGCCAGCAGTTTCCTCAGGGGGCAGGGTCAGCCCCAGCATTTT. Amino acid sequence: CASSFLRGQGQPQHF.

The CDR3 spells CASSSGRGTEQFF. CDR3 nucleotide sequence: TGTGCCAGCAGTAGCGGGAGGGGTACTGAGCAGTTCTTC. J is TRBJ2-1 and V is TRBV6-1, with TRBD2 matching 10 bases. The ends lost 5 bases at V and 9 bases at J; junction bases unmatched: 4. The CDR3 extends over 13 amino acids. The germline V gene has CDR1 MNHNS and CDR2 SASEGT.

The rearrangement uses TRBV5-5 and TRBJ2-7; perhaps TRBD1 as D (6 bases). The length of the CDR3 is 14 residues. Germline values: CDR1 SGHKS, CDR2 YYEKEE (reference sequence). Trimming removed 2 bases from V and 3 bases from J, with 12 bases in between. The DNA of the CDR3 is TGTGCCAGCAGCTTAGGCAGGGGAAACTACGAGCAGTACTTC. Protein: CASSLGRGNYEQYF.

The chain recombines TRBV6-1 with TRBJ1-2; 7 bases fit TRBD1. In germline, CDR1 is MNHNS, CDR2 SASEGT. After removal of 5 bases from V and 1 base from J, the junction contained 4 bases not matched to a gene. The CDR3 runs to 14 residues. CDR3 coding DNA: TGTGCCAGCAGTACAGACAGGGTTAACTATGGCTACACCTTC. It yields the protein CASSTDRVNYGYTF.